These 29 T cell receptor beta chains came from one sample sequenced in a study of shared clonotypes between healthy human individuals. Profiling relied on immunoSEQ multiplex PCR, and the TCRdb table lists in-frame clones only, not all of them. This table holds about 680,000 clones, roughly 73% found once. Sample: memory CD4+ T cells sorted from blood. Specified subset: CD45RA-negative fraction. These receptor sequences come from a woman under 40 in good health.

The chain combines TRBV11-1 with TRBJ1-2, with TRBD1 matching over 10 bases. CDR1 is SGHAT and CDR2 is FQDESV in the germline V gene (reference sequence). The CDR3 sequence is 16 residues long. Trimming removed 5 bases from V and 4 bases from J; junction bases left unmatched: 10. This CDR3 is CASSLAGTGVTYGYTF. As DNA, the CDR3 is TGTGCCAGCAGCCTGGCCGGGACAGGGGTCACCTATGGCTACACCTTC. Filled out from reference TRBV11-1 and TRBJ1-2, the complete variable domain reads EAEVAQSPRYKITEKSQAVAFWCDPISGHATLYWYRQILGQGPELLVQFQDESVVDDSQLPKDRFSAERLKGVDSTLKIQPAELGDSAMYLCASSLAGTGVTYGYTFGSGTRLTVV.

The chain couples TRBV7-6 to TRBJ2-1, with a tentative D call TRBD2 (5 bases). The CDR3 loop spans 15 amino acids. The V end was cut by 1 base, the J end by 7 bases, with 14 bases between. CDR1 is SGHVS and CDR2 is FNYEAQ in the germline V gene. This CDR3 reads CASSLEPGFSNEQFF. CDR3 sequence (DNA): TGTGCCAGCAGCTTAGAGCCGGGATTTTCAAATGAGCAGTTCTTC.

The CDR3 coding sequence is TGTGCCAGCAGCTTGGGGTGGACAGGGAGGGGGCAAGAGACCCAGTACTTC. Translated: CASSLGWTGRGQETQYF. The chain carries TRBV5-4 and TRBJ2-5; possibly TRBD1 for D (8 bases). Germline V gene data show CDR1 as SGHNT and CDR2 as YYREEE (reference sequence). The CDR3 is 17 amino acids. Trimming removed 0 bases at V and 2 bases at J, with 17 bases between.

This clone has a handful of counts. The chain employs TRBV18 and TRBJ2-1; TRBD1 might be the D (6 bases). The germline V and J ends were trimmed by 1 base and 0 bases, with 13 bases remaining between them. The germline V gene has CDR1 KGHSH and CDR2 LQKENI. The CDR3 length is 17 residues. In DNA, the CDR3 is TGTGCCAGCTCACCACGGCCGGACAGTTTCTCCTACAATGAGCAGTTCTTC. Translation: CASSPRPDSFSYNEQFF. The variable domain in full, with the rest retrieved from reference TRBV18 and TRBJ2-1, is NAGVMQNPRHLVRRRGQEARLRCSPMKGHSHVYWYRQLPEEGLKFMVYLQKENIIDESGMPKERFSAEFPKEGPSILRIQQVVRGDSAAYFCASSPRPDSFSYNEQFFGPGTRLTVL.

The rearrangement joins TRBV5-1 to TRBJ2-5; no definite D call. The CDR3 totals 13 residues. V was cut by 4 bases and J by 3 bases, with 10 bases left in between. Germline CDR1 is SGHRS and CDR2 is YFSETQ. DNA for the CDR3: TGCGCCAGCAGCCCCCTTAGGGAAGAGACCCAGTACTTC. Its protein product is CASSPLREETQYF.

This clone was observed at least ten times. Other DNA sequences within the sample encode an identical CDR3. This sequence joins TRBV29-1 and TRBJ2-5; the match to TRBD2 covers 8 bases. The germline V gene encodes CDR1 SQVTM and CDR2 ANQGSEA. This CDR3 is 12 amino acids long. V lost 3 bases and J lost 4; bases outside the gene matches: 1. This chain's CDR3 is CSVDSGVETQYF. The CDR3 region has the DNA TGCAGCGTTGATAGCGGGGTAGAGACCCAGTACTTC.

The V call is TRBV18, the J call TRBJ1-1; D unresolved. Germline V gene data show CDR1 as KGHSH and CDR2 as LQKENI. V was shortened by 0 bases and J by 3 bases, with 8 bases between the two germline ends. The CDR3 loop spans 14 amino acids. The CDR3 protein is CASSPPSADTEAFF. The CDR3 bases are TGTGCCAGCTCACCACCGTCTGCGGACACTGAAGCTTTCTTT.

This clone has only a few counts. The chain is built from TRBV5-1 and TRBJ2-1; a weak D match, TRBD2 (5 bases). Germline V gene data show CDR1 as SGHRS and CDR2 as YFSETQ. V shed 2 bases and J shed 7 bases, with 10 bases lying between them. The CDR3 is 13 amino acids. The CDR3 DNA reads TGCGCCAGCAGCTTTAACCGGGAAAATGAGCAGTTCTTC. This encodes CASSFNRENEQFF. The complete variable domain, with remaining parts taken from reference TRBV5-1 and TRBJ2-1, reads KAGVTQTPRYLIKTRGQQVTLSCSPISGHRSVSWYQQTPGQGLQFLFEYFSETQRNKGNFPGRFSGRQFSNSRSEMNVSTLELGDSALYLCASSFNRENEQFFGPGTRLTVL.

V is TRBV2 and J is TRBJ2-2; the D gene is possibly TRBD2 (5 bases). The germline V gene encodes CDR1 SNHLY and CDR2 FYNNEI. V gave up 3 bases and J gave up 4 bases, with 12 bases separating them. The CDR3 has 15 amino acids. CDR3 sequence reads: CASSEALAGTGELFF. CDR3 bases: TGTGCCAGCAGTGAGGCTCTAGCAGGCACCGGGGAGCTGTTTTTT.

Only a few counts were recorded for this clone. V and J are TRBV7-8 and TRBJ2-5; no clear D gene. The V end was cut by 2 bases, the J end by 2 bases, with 6 bases between. The CDR3 is 13 residues long. Germline V CDR1 and CDR2: SGHVS, FQNEAQ. CDR3 coding DNA: TGTGCCAGCAGCTTAAGTTTTCAAGAGACCCAGTACTTC. Its translation is CASSLSFQETQYF.

The V gene is TRBV7-9, the J gene TRBJ2-2, with D unclear. V lost 6 bases and J 3 bases, leaving 17 bases between the germline ends. The germline CDR1 and CDR2 sequences are SEHNR and FQNEAQ (reference sequence). The CDR3 consists of 16 residues. The CDR3 sequence: CASSPSGKPDTGELFF. The DNA for the CDR3 is TGTGCCAGCAGTCCCTCTGGAAAGCCCGACACCGGGGAGCTGTTTTTT.

J is TRBJ2-1 and V is TRBV11-3; D may be TRBD1 or TRBD2 (5 bases each). Trimming removed 4 bases from V and 0 bases from J, with 13 bases in between. The CDR3 runs to 16 residues. Germline V gene sequence: CDR1 SGHNT, CDR2 YENEEA. DNA of the CDR3: TGTGCCAGCAGCTGGTCCGGGGCGAACTCCTACAATGAGCAGTTCTTC. It is translated as CASSWSGANSYNEQFF. Full variable domain (remainder filled in from reference TRBV11-3 and TRBJ2-1): EAGVVQSPRYKIIEKKQPVAFWCNPISGHNTLYWYLQNLGQGPELLIRYENEEAVDDSQLPKDRFSAERLKGVDSTLKIQPAELGDSAVYLCASSWSGANSYNEQFFGPGTRLTVL.

The table lists this clone with a few counts. DNA for the CDR3: TGTGCCAGCAGCAAAGATCAGCGGGAGGGGTACGAGCAGTACTTC. As protein: CASSKDQREGYEQYF. The chain joins TRBV21-1 to TRBJ2-7; the table calls TRBD2, which could not be checked here. TRBV21-1 is noted as a pseudogene. The CDR3 loop spans 15 amino acids.

Remarks on this clone: The sample contains more than one DNA sequence encoding this CDR3. This chain links TRBV11-2 with TRBJ2-7; a weak D match, TRBD2 (6 bases). V was pared by 1 base and J by 3 bases, with 10 bases between. Germline V CDR1 and CDR2: SGHAT, FQNNGV. The CDR3 contains 14 residues. In DNA, the CDR3 is TGTGCCAGCAGCTTAGGGACTACCAGCTACGAGCAGTACTTC. As protein: CASSLGTTSYEQYF.

The rearrangement links TRBV4-1 to TRBJ2-1; D may be TRBD2 (5 bases). This CDR3 is built from 18 residues. V lost 1 base and J lost 0, with 16 bases in between. Germline loops: CDR1 MGHRA, CDR2 YSYEKL. CDR3 loop: CASSQGGLLSSSYNEQFF. The DNA for the CDR3 is TGCGCCAGCAGCCAAGGTGGACTCCTTTCGAGCTCCTACAATGAGCAGTTCTTC.

The CDR3 region has the DNA TGTGCCCTCCCTTATGGGGGCGGGAGTCACACCGGGGAGCTGTTTTTT. It codes for CALPYGGGSHTGELFF. This chain uses TRBV9 with TRBJ2-2, with D possibly being TRBD2 (7 bases). CDR1 SGDLS and CDR2 YYNGEE come from the germline V gene. Trimming pared 10 bases from V and 3 bases from J, leaving 22 bases between. The CDR3 is 16 amino acids.

The rearrangement joins TRBV5-1 to TRBJ2-5; 7 nucleotides line up with TRBD1. With 6 bases clipped from V and 2 bases from J, the junction kept 4 bases outside the gene matches. CDR3 length: 13 residues. The germline V gene encodes CDR1 SGHRS and CDR2 YFSETQ. For the CDR3, the DNA is TGCGCCAGCAACAAGGGACAGCAAGAGACCCAGTACTTC. Amino acid sequence: CASNKGQQETQYF.

The chain has TRBV10-3 and TRBJ2-2; TRBD2 agrees at 13 bases. The V gene end was trimmed by 4 bases and the J gene end by 5 bases; junction bases not matched to a gene: 4. This CDR3 region has 16 residues. CDR1 and CDR2 (germline): ENHRY, SYGVKD. In nucleotides, the CDR3 is TGTGCCATCAGTGGAGGACTAGCGGGGGTTACCGGGGAGCTGTTTTTT. Its protein product is CAISGGLAGVTGELFF.

V gene TRBV27 combines with J gene TRBJ2-1, with D uncertain. Trimming shortened V by 3 bases and J by 8 bases, and 23 bases separated the two germline ends. This CDR3 comprises 17 residues. Germline V CDR1 and CDR2: MNHEY, SMNVEV (reference sequence). The CDR3 sequence is CASSFAPGRPYGDEQFF. CDR3 in DNA: TGTGCCAGCAGTTTTGCCCCTGGACGGCCCTATGGGGATGAGCAGTTCTTC.

V usage is TRBV6-6 and J usage is TRBJ2-5; D not certain. The length of the CDR3 is 11 residues. Germline CDR1 and CDR2: MNHNY and SVGAGI (reference sequence). Trimming removed 2 bases from V and 4 bases from J, with 2 bases in between. CDR3 residues: CASSYVETQYF. DNA of the CDR3: TGTGCCAGCAGTTACGTAGAGACCCAGTACTTC.

This chain links TRBV4-1 with TRBJ2-3; 9 bases match TRBD2. The CDR3 contains 17 residues. Germline-derived CDR1 and CDR2 are MGHRA and YSYEKL. Trimming cost V 0 bases and J 4 bases; bases outside gene matches: 8. CDR3 loop: CASSQEGGGGEADTQYF. CDR3 coding DNA: TGCGCCAGCAGCCAAGAAGGAGGCGGGGGGGAGGCAGATACGCAGTATTTT.

The chain has TRBV15 and TRBJ2-1, with TRBD2 matching over 9 bases. The V gene end was trimmed by 3 bases and the J gene end by 8 bases; junction bases not matched to a gene: 14. Germline V gene data show CDR1 as LNHNV and CDR2 as YYDKDF (reference sequence). The CDR3 has 17 residues. CDR3: CATSSRGRASGIHEQFF. CDR3 DNA: TGTGCCACCAGCAGCCGAGGGCGGGCTAGCGGGATCCATGAGCAGTTCTTC.

The V gene is TRBV7-2, the J gene TRBJ2-7; D possibly corresponds to TRBD2 (6 bases). The CDR3 is made up of 14 amino acids. V shed 1 base and J shed 2 bases, with 9 bases lying between them. Looked up from germline, CDR1 is SGHTA and CDR2 is FQGNSA. CDR3 bases: TGTGCCAGCAGCTTAGGCGGGGCCACCTACGAGCAGTACTTC. Its protein is CASSLGGATYEQYF.

On this clone itself: The junction does not match germline at one end; this may be a read error. V and J are TRBV27 and TRBJ2-1; 11 bases fit TRBD2. Germline CDR1 reads MNHEY; CDR2 reads SMNVEV (reference sequence). The CDR3 totals 18 residues. CDR3 sequence (DNA): TGTGCCAGCAGTCCTCATTACGGGACTAGCGGCCAGTACAGTGAGCAGTTCTTC. Encoded protein: CASSPHYGTSGQYSEQFF.

V gene TRBV13 combines with J gene TRBJ1-2; TRBD1 matches at 7 bases. The CDR3 spans 13 residues. V lost 6 bases and J lost 8; bases outside the gene matches: 9. Germline-derived CDR1 and CDR2 are PRHDT and FYEKMQ (reference sequence). CDR3 DNA: TGTGCCAGCAGTTTGGCCGACAGGGCCGGCTACACCTTC. The encoded protein is CASSLADRAGYTF.

This chain connects TRBV11-3 to TRBJ2-7; TRBD2 might be the D (5 bases). From germline, CDR1 is SGHNT and CDR2 YENEEA. The CDR3 extends over 12 amino acids. The V and J ends lost 1 base and 7 bases respectively, with 8 bases between them. The DNA of the CDR3 is TGTGCCAGCAGCTTAGGGCAGCGGGAGCAGTACTTC. Translating gives CASSLGQREQYF.

In this sample, this clone turned up once. The chain recombines TRBV4-1 with TRBJ2-2, with a tentative D call TRBD1 (6 bases). V lost 1 base, J lost 0 bases, and 9 bases lay in between. Germline CDR1 is MGHRA and CDR2 is YSYEKL. The CDR3 sequence is 16 residues long. The CDR3 sequence is CASSQVWTANTGELFF. CDR3 bases: TGCGCCAGCAGCCAAGTCTGGACAGCGAACACCGGGGAGCTGTTTTTT.

The chain uses TRBV19 and TRBJ1-5, with TRBD1 matching over 7 bases. Trimming at V came to 3 bases and at J to 6 bases, leaving 8 bases not matched to a gene. CDR3 length: 15 residues. Germline V CDR1 and CDR2: LNHDA, SQIVND (reference sequence). Written as DNA, the CDR3 is TGTGCCAGTAGTATGGGAGGGGGCGCAGGTCAGCCCCAGCATTTT. It yields the protein CASSMGGGAGQPQHF.

This chain uses TRBV7-9 with TRBJ1-1; TRBD1 matches 7 bases. The CDR3 sequence is 17 residues long. Germline lookup yields CDR1 SEHNR and CDR2 FQNEAQ (reference sequence). With 4 bases clipped from V and 0 bases from J, the junction kept 11 bases outside the gene matches. CDR3 residues: CASSSRPGQRLNTEAFF. In nucleotides, the CDR3 is TGTGCCAGCAGCTCGCGACCGGGACAGAGATTGAACACTGAAGCTTTCTTT.